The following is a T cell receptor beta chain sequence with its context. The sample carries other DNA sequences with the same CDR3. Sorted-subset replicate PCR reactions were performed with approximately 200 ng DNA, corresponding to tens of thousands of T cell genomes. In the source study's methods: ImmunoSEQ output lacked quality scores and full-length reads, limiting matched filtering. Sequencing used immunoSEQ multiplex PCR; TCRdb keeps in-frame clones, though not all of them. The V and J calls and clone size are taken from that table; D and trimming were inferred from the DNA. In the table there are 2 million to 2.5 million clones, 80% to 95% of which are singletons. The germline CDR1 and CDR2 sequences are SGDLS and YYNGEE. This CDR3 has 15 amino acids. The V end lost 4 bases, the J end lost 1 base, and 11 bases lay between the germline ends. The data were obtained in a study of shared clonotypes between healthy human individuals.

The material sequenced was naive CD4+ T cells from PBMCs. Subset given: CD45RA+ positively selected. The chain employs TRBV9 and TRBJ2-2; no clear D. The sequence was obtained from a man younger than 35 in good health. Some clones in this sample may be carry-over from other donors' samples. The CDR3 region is CASSPRTGNTGELFF. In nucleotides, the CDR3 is TGTGCCAGCAGCCCCCGGACGGGGAACACCGGGGAGCTGTTTTTT.